The rows below give T cell receptor beta chains drawn from one sample of a study of technical replicates of blood from a handful of donors. Assay: immunoSEQ multiplex PCR; the TCRdb copy retains only in-frame clones and omits some. Of tens of thousands of clones listed, 85% to 95% are singletons. The sequenced material came from T cells isolated from PBMCs. These receptors came from a human donor in good health. The CDR3 runs from the conserved cysteine through the conserved F or W. D genes are given only for firm matches.

NA | TRBV5-5 | 15 | CASSFRGQGSYEQYF
NA | TRBV9 | 16 | CASSVGLVAGYYEQYF
TRBD1 | TRBV11-2 | 14 | CASSSRDRKNIQYF
NA | TRBV9 | 13 | CASSVGSLPLQYF
NA | TRBV18 | 14 | CASSPTRGTDTQYF
TRBD1 | TRBV29-1 | 14 | CSVEGQAGNEKLFF
NA | TRBV4-2 | 16 | CASSQVTSLNPDTQYF
TRBD2 | TRBV5-1 | 17 | CASSLTLAGGGTDTQYF
NA | TRBV6-1 | 18 | CASSEAAYGGGSGYEQYF
TRBD1 | TRBV19 | 18 | CASSIRQGRGPMNTEAFF
NA | TRBV19 | 14 | CARPQGGGNEKLFF
TRBD1 | TRBV5-6 | 13 | CASSTGVGETQYF
TRBD2 | TRBV5-1 | 15 | CASSLAGTNAYEQYF
TRBD1 | TRBV6-5 | 14 | CASSSGQGRETQYF
NA | TRBV15 | 15 | CATSSLGPSNYGYTF
NA | TRBV4-2 | 14 | CASSQRHSNQPQHF
NA | TRBV2 | 14 | CASSDQGGRQPQHF
NA | TRBV7-2 | 16 | CASSFPPLYRGTEQFF
NA | TRBV4-1 | 14 | CASSSGTTTGEVFF
TRBD1 | TRBV5-1 | 13 | CASRDRVNTEAFF
TRBD2 | TRBV19 | 15 | CASSIDLLATDTQYF
NA | TRBV6-5 | 15 | CASSYSGQGTYEQYF
TRBD1 | TRBV5-1 | 16 | CASSASGQGTTDTQYF
NA | TRBV19 | 15 | CASSIQAGGNQPQHF
TRBD2 | TRBV18 | 16 | CASSPTASGRAVEQYF
NA | TRBV5-4 | 14 | CASSFAGAPYEQYF